This T cell receptor (beta chain) originates from a study of T cells in localized non-small cell lung cancer. TCRdb's table, derived via immunoSEQ multiplex PCR, lists solely in-frame clones and lacks some. The data contain tens of thousands of clones, 85% to 90% of them seen just once; the ten biggest clones take up about 20%. This clonotype was obtained from a woman aged 40-75 years with stage I squamous cell lung carcinoma. Specimen: peripheral blood, collected before any cancer treatment.

The CDR3, as DNA: TGTGCCAGCAGCCAAGAGGGGGGGCGGGAGACCCAGTACTTC. Translated, it gives CASSQEGGRETQYF. The gene calls are TRBV4-2 and TRBJ2-5; D might be TRBD2 (7 bases). The length of the CDR3 is 14 residues. From germline, CDR1 is LGHNA and CDR2 YNFKEQ. V was shortened by 0 bases and J by 5 bases, with 10 bases between the two germline ends.